This TCR beta chain is drawn from a study of OX40 agonist ivuxolimab in advanced cancers. About the study: It was ivuxolimab, an agonistic anti-OX40 (CD134) antibody, that patients were treated with.

Note on this clone: Antigen unknown.

This table comes from immunoSEQ multiplex PCR, and its TCRdb copy is limited to in-frame clones, with some not included. There are around 57,000 clones in the sample; less than 85% occur only once, and approximately 0.49% lies in the top ten. Study-level findings and limits: At 0.1 to 3.0 mg/kg, CD4+ and CD8+ blood T cells expanded clonally by week 6.

Trimming took 3 bases from V and 7 from J, leaving 15 bases between them. CDR3 length: 14 residues. Germline V gene lookup returns CDR1 KGHSH and CDR2 LQKENI. The sequences come from CD4+ or CD8+ T cells sorted from blood, collected in a trial of the OX40 agonist ivuxolimab. The genes are TRBV18 and TRBJ1-2; TRBD1 is a possible D gene (6 bases). The receptor was isolated from an adult with an advanced solid tumor such as melanoma, head and neck, liver or kidney cancer. The CDR3 is CASSPGEGVFGYTF. In DNA form, the CDR3 reads TGTGCCAGCTCACCCGGAGAGGGGGTCTTTGGCTACACCTTC.